One and the same sample provided the 17 T cell receptor beta chains below, sequenced in a study of shared clonotypes between healthy human individuals. Here immunoSEQ multiplex PCR was the method, and the copy in TCRdb shows in-frame clones only, minus some. The table has 2,100,000 or so clones, about 94% seen once. What was sequenced was naive CD4+ T cells sorted from blood. Subset specified: CD45RA+ positively selected. These receptors were obtained from a man aged 18 to 29 in good health.

CDR3 amino acids: CASSPAGPTGDTIYF. DNA of the CDR3: TGTGCCAGCTCACCTGCAGGACCGACCGGGGACACCATATATTTT. The chain combines TRBV18 with TRBJ1-3, with no clear D. With 3 bases removed from V and 8 bases from J, the gap between germline ends came to 17 bases. The CDR3 has 15 residues. CDR1 KGHSH and CDR2 LQKENI come from the germline V gene.

The CDR3 nucleotides read TGTGCCAGCAGCCGTCGACTAGCGGCATACCAAGAGACCCAGTACTTC. Residues: CASSRRLAAYQETQYF. The J gene is TRBJ2-5, the V gene TRBV7-2; 9 positions agree with TRBD2. CDR3 length equals 16 residues. The ends lost 5 bases at V and 0 bases at J; junction bases unmatched: 7. The germline gives CDR1 SGHTA, CDR2 FQGNSA.

The chain has TRBV15 and TRBJ2-5; D unresolved. This CDR3 comprises 12 residues. Trimming removed 5 bases from V and 5 bases from J, with 9 bases in between. Germline V gene data show CDR1 as LNHNV and CDR2 as YYDKDF (reference sequence). The CDR3 loop reads CATSEGRETQYF. The CDR3 coding sequence is TGTGCCACCAGCGAAGGGCGGGAGACCCAGTACTTC.

Here the CDR3 DNA reads TGCGCCAGCAGTGGGCCCAAAGGGGAGACCCAGTACTTC. Protein product: CASSGPKGETQYF. The chain links TRBV5-1 to TRBJ2-5; D is undetermined. Trimming pared 5 bases from V and 5 bases from J, leaving 13 bases between. CDR1 is SGHRS and CDR2 is YFSETQ in the germline V gene. The CDR3 sequence is 13 residues long.

The J gene is TRBJ2-1, the V gene TRBV18, with 10 bases aligning to TRBD2. CDR3 size: 15 residues. Unmatched junction bases numbered 3, after V lost 3 bases and J lost 4 bases. The germline V gene has CDR1 KGHSH and CDR2 LQKENI. DNA for the CDR3: TGTGCCAGCTCACCTTCTAGCGGGGGTTACAATGAGCAGTTCTTC. Translation gives CASSPSSGGYNEQFF.

The chain joins TRBV7-9 to TRBJ2-1; TRBD2 agrees at 11 bases. The junction had 5 bases not matched to a gene; V was cut back by 5 bases and J by 2 bases. Germline lookup yields CDR1 SEHNR and CDR2 FQNEAQ (reference sequence). The CDR3 runs 16 residues. CDR3 residues: CASSLSGRVPYNEQFF. The CDR3 DNA is TGTGCCAGCAGCCTTAGCGGGAGGGTTCCCTACAATGAGCAGTTCTTC. Supplemented by reference TRBV7-9 and TRBJ2-1, the full variable domain reads DTGVSQNPRHKITKRGQNVTFRCDPISEHNRLYWYRQTLGQGPEFLTYFQNEAQLEKSRLLSDRFSAERPKGSFSTLEIQRTEQGDSAMYLCASSLSGRVPYNEQFFGPGTRLTVL.

The rearrangement joins TRBV10-3 to TRBJ2-2; no reliable D call. The CDR3 has 14 residues. The V end was cut by 9 bases, the J end by 3 bases, with 14 bases between. The germline CDR1 and CDR2 sequences are ENHRY and SYGVKD. The CDR3 DNA reads as TGTGCCATTAGGGCGGCAGACTACACCGGGGAGCTGTTTTTT. This translates into CAIRAADYTGELFF.

The chain is built from TRBV2 and TRBJ2-7, with D maybe TRBD2 (5 bases). V lost 2 bases and J lost 7, with 12 bases in between. Germline CDR1 and CDR2: SNHLY and FYNNEI. The CDR3 has 13 amino acids. This chain's CDR3 is CASSETRASEQYF. The CDR3 nucleotides are TGTGCCAGCAGTGAAACTAGGGCTAGTGAGCAGTACTTC.

As to this clone: Additional DNA sequences in this sample encode the identical CDR3. V is TRBV27 and J is TRBJ2-5; no reliable D call. V was pared by 3 bases and J by 3 bases, with 8 bases between. Germline V gives CDR1 MNHEY, CDR2 SMNVEV (reference sequence). The CDR3 has 13 residues. The CDR3 protein is CASSFRWEETQYF. CDR3 sequence (DNA): TGTGCCAGCAGTTTTCGGTGGGAAGAGACCCAGTACTTC.

With regard to this clone: Other DNA sequences in the same sample also yield this CDR3. The chain joins TRBV7-2 to TRBJ2-7; no clear D gene. The CDR3 extends over 13 amino acids. Trimming removed 3 bases from V and 2 bases from J, with 8 bases in between. Germline V gene data show CDR1 as SGHTA and CDR2 as FQGNSA. The CDR3 sequence is CASSLGRTYEQYF. In nucleotides, the CDR3 is TGTGCCAGCAGCTTGGGCCGAACCTACGAGCAGTACTTC.

The chain combines TRBV7-2 with TRBJ2-1, with D perhaps matching TRBD2 (6 bases). V was pared by 2 bases and J by 4 bases, with 15 bases between. This CDR3 has 16 amino acids. Germline V gene lookup returns CDR1 SGHTA and CDR2 FQGNSA. DNA for the CDR3: TGTGCCAGCAGCTTACAGGGCGGAGGGGTTTACAATGAGCAGTTCTTC. Protein product: CASSLQGGGVYNEQFF.

The chain is built from TRBV4-3 and TRBJ1-3; the D is unclear. Trimming removed 4 bases from V and 3 bases from J, with 7 bases in between. The V gene's germline CDR1 is LGHNA and CDR2 YSLEER. The CDR3 runs to 13 residues. The DNA for the CDR3 is TGCGCCAGCAGCCCTACCCATGGAAACACCATATATTTT. This gives the protein CASSPTHGNTIYF.

The chain employs TRBV7-3 and TRBJ2-2, with D hard to call. CDR3 size: 13 residues. Germline V gives CDR1 SGHTA, CDR2 FQGTGA. V was cut by 5 bases and J by 5 bases, with 9 bases left in between. The CDR3 is CASSPQKTGELFF. CDR3 nucleotide sequence: TGTGCCAGCAGCCCCCAGAAGACCGGGGAGCTGTTTTTT.

On this clone itself: A junction end diverges from the germline sequence, so it may reflect a read error. This chain connects TRBV7-7 to TRBJ1-2; D may be TRBD1 (6 bases). The germline CDR1 and CDR2 sequences are SSHAT and FNYEAQ (reference sequence). This CDR3 spans 13 amino acids. CDR3 loop: CASNLQGVYGYTF. The CDR3 DNA sequence: TGTGCTAGCAACCTACAGGGCGTCTATGGCTACACCTTC.

This clone is a singleton in its sample. This sequence joins TRBV7-2 and TRBJ2-7, with D hard to call. The CDR3 spans 11 residues. V gave up 7 bases and J gave up 0 bases, with 4 bases separating them. Germline CDR1 SGHTA, CDR2 FQGNSA. The CDR3 protein is CASTDSYEQYF. The CDR3 region has the DNA TGTGCCAGCACCGACTCCTACGAGCAGTACTTC.

The chain combines TRBV6-5 with TRBJ2-1; no clear D gene. The germline CDR1 and CDR2 sequences are MNHEY and SVGAGI. The germline V and J ends were trimmed by 9 bases and 9 bases, with 9 bases remaining between them. This CDR3 is 10 amino acids long. The CDR3 DNA sequence: TGTGCCAGGGAAGGTGGTGAGCAGTTCTTC. It yields the protein CAREGGEQFF.

The V gene is TRBV6-6, the J gene TRBJ1-2; D may be TRBD1 (6 bases). V lost 4 bases and J 7 bases, leaving 13 bases between the germline ends. Germline values: CDR1 MNHNY, CDR2 SVGAGI (reference sequence). The CDR3 runs 13 residues. As DNA, the CDR3 is TGTGCCAGCAGTTTGACTTCGGGGGCTGGCTACACCTTC. Protein sequence: CASSLTSGAGYTF.